Below, 16 T cell receptor beta chains from the same sample are listed, as sequenced in a study of blood T cell repertoires in COVID-19. Sequencing was performed with immunoSEQ multiplex PCR; in TCRdb, only in-frame clones are kept and a portion is missing. Here the sample spans 250,000 to 300,000 clones, approximately 92% being singletons. The sequencing input was PBMCs or T cells enriched from blood (not recorded which). The receptors here all came from a woman aged 25 to 39 who had recovered from COVID-19.

A few counts support this clone. The chain is built from TRBV28 and TRBJ2-1; maybe TRBD2 (6 bases). Trimming shortened V by 1 base and J by 4 bases, and 14 bases separated the two germline ends. CDR3 length equals 16 residues. Germline V gene lookup returns CDR1 MDHEN and CDR2 SYDVKM. The CDR3 sequence: CASSLYKEGPYNEQFF. The CDR3, as DNA: TGTGCCAGCAGTTTATATAAGGAGGGCCCTTACAATGAGCAGTTCTTC.

In this sample, this clone turned up once. The chain has TRBV29-1 and TRBJ2-3; unclear D gene. The CDR3 consists of 13 residues. The ends were cut back, 4 bases at V and 0 bases at J, with 8 bases in the middle. Germline V gene lookup returns CDR1 SQVTM and CDR2 ANQGSEA. The CDR3 DNA follows: TGCAGCGTTGGGGCCAGTAGCACAGATACGCAGTATTTT. Protein product: CSVGASSTDTQYF.

The chain couples TRBV5-4 to TRBJ2-7; 7 bases are shared with TRBD1. With V trimmed by 3 bases and J by 0 bases, 6 bases remained unmatched. The V gene's germline CDR1 is SGHNT and CDR2 YYREEE (reference sequence). The CDR3 runs 15 residues. In DNA form, the CDR3 reads TGTGCCAGCAGCTCCGCCGGGACAGCCTCCTACGAGCAGTACTTC. This gives the protein CASSSAGTASYEQYF.

This chain uses TRBV28 with TRBJ1-4; possibly TRBD1 for D (5 bases). The CDR3 is made up of 13 amino acids. Germline CDR1 is MDHEN and CDR2 is SYDVKM. Between the trimmed V and J ends, which lost 3 bases and 7 bases, there was a span of 9 bases. The DNA of the CDR3 is TGTGCCAGCAGTTTGGGGGGGATTGAAAAACTGTTTTTT. Its translation: CASSLGGIEKLFF.

The V gene is TRBV2, the J gene TRBJ1-4, with D possibly TRBD1 on 5 matching bases. Per germline, CDR1 SNHLY and CDR2 FYNNEI. This CDR3 region has 14 residues. Between the trimmed V and J ends, which lost 6 bases and 8 bases, there was a span of 16 bases. The CDR3 nucleotides read TGTGCCAGCAGACCCGCAGGGCCACGAGAAAAACTGTTTTTT. Residues: CASRPAGPREKLFF.

CDR3 bases: TGTGCCAGCAGCCCCCCCGCGCTAGTTGGACAGTTCTTC. It specifies CASSPPALVGQFF. J is TRBJ2-1 and V is TRBV7-2; no firm D call. Germline V gene lookup returns CDR1 SGHTA and CDR2 FQGNSA. CDR3 length: 13 residues. V lost 5 bases to trimming and J lost 13 bases, with 18 bases between them. Together with reference TRBV7-2 and TRBJ2-1, the CDR3 gives the full variable domain: GAGVSQSPSNKVTEKGKDVELRCDPISGHTALYWYRQSLGQGLEFLIYFQGNSAPDKSGLPSDRFSAERTGGSVSTLTIQRTQQEDSAVYLCASSPPALVGQFFGPGTRLTVL.

V and J are TRBV7-8 and TRBJ2-7; 7 nucleotides align to TRBD1. Germline loops: CDR1 SGHVS, CDR2 FQNEAQ. With 5 bases clipped from V and 0 bases from J, the junction kept 16 bases outside the gene matches. The CDR3 sequence is 18 residues long. The CDR3 nucleotides are TGTGCCAGCAGCCCATACACAGGGGTTAGGGGAAGCTCCTACGAGCAGTACTTC. Translation gives CASSPYTGVRGSSYEQYF.

Here the CDR3 reads CASSLIEYYEQYF. CDR3 coding DNA: TGTGCCAGCAGCTTAATAGAATACTACGAGCAGTACTTC. The V gene is TRBV7-9, the J gene TRBJ2-7, with D uncertain. Trimming took 2 bases from V and 3 from J, leaving 8 bases between them. The CDR3 has 13 residues. Germline CDR1 reads SEHNR; CDR2 reads FQNEAQ (reference sequence).

V is TRBV19 and J is TRBJ2-1, with 7 bases identical to TRBD2. Germline values: CDR1 LNHDA, CDR2 SQIVND (reference sequence). V was clipped by 6 bases and J by 4 bases; unmatched bases: 9. The CDR3 runs to 15 residues. The CDR3 spells CASRPGASGYNEQFF. The CDR3 DNA is TGTGCCAGTAGACCCGGGGCTAGCGGTTACAATGAGCAGTTCTTC.

The CDR3 DNA reads TGTGCCAGCAGTGAATTTGGGACAGGGGGATACTATGGCTACACCTTC. Translating it yields CASSEFGTGGYYGYTF. The chain couples TRBV25-1 to TRBJ1-2, with 11 bases aligning to TRBD1. Looked up from germline, CDR1 is MGHDK and CDR2 is SYGVNS. CDR3 size: 16 residues. Trimming at V came to 1 base and at J to 3 bases, leaving 4 bases not matched to a gene.

The rearrangement uses TRBV6-1 and TRBJ2-5, with D maybe TRBD1 (6 bases). Trimming pared 5 bases from V and 2 bases from J, leaving 18 bases between. This CDR3 has 16 residues. CDR1 and CDR2 from the germline V gene are MNHNS and SASEGT. The CDR3 nucleotides read TGTGCCAGCAGTAAAGTTAGGGGGAGAGGACAAGAGACCCAGTACTTC. Translated, it gives CASSKVRGRGQETQYF.

This clone has only one observation. J is TRBJ2-2 and V is TRBV12-5; the D is unclear. V shed 3 bases and J shed 1 base, with 3 bases lying between them. CDR3 length equals 13 residues. Germline CDR1 is LGHNT and CDR2 is FRNRAP. DNA of the CDR3: TGTGCTAGTGGTTTTAGGAACACCGGGGAGCTGTTTTTT. This sequence encodes CASGFRNTGELFF.

The V and J genes are TRBV28 and TRBJ2-4, with 9 bases lining up with TRBD2. Trimming cost V 6 bases and J 3 bases; bases outside gene matches: 9. Germline assignment: CDR1 MDHEN and CDR2 SYDVKM. CDR3 length: 16 residues. The DNA of the CDR3 is TGTGCCAGCAGCCTTAGCGGGAGTGATGGCAAAAACATTCAGTACTTC. It specifies CASSLSGSDGKNIQYF.

V gene TRBV6-2 or TRBV6-3 combines with J gene TRBJ2-5, with 10 bases fitting TRBD2. CDR1 and CDR2 (germline): MNHEY, SVGEGT. This CDR3 has 14 residues. The junction had 7 bases not matched to a gene; V was cut back by 6 bases and J by 6 bases. The CDR3 here is CASSGGLARQTQYF. DNA for the CDR3: TGTGCCAGCAGCGGGGGACTAGCGAGACAGACCCAGTACTTC.

The chain combines TRBV15 with TRBJ2-7; 13 bases map to TRBD2. V was pared by 1 base and J by 3 bases, with 3 bases of the junction left unmatched. This CDR3 region has 16 residues. CDR1 and CDR2 from the germline V gene are LNHNV and YYDKDF (reference sequence). In DNA, the CDR3 is TGTGCCACCAGCAGAGGTGGACTAGCGGGAGTCTACGAGCAGTACTTC. Its protein is CATSRGGLAGVYEQYF.

DNA for the CDR3: TGTGCCAGCAGCGTAGGGGGTGGCAGGTCCGGGGGTGAGCAGTTCTTC. It is translated as CASSVGGGRSGGEQFF. The chain is built from TRBV9 and TRBJ2-1; the D gene is possibly TRBD2 (6 bases). The V end was cut by 0 bases, the J end by 9 bases, with 19 bases between. Per germline, CDR1 SGDLS and CDR2 YYNGEE. The CDR3 has 16 amino acids.